This T cell receptor beta chain was sequenced in a study of post-analysis software for immune sequencing data. Background on the study: Clinical courses comprised relapsing-remitting, secondary progressive and progressive-relapsing multiple sclerosis. Findings and limits, study-wide: The five TRBV segments detected at higher frequency in patients than in controls included TRBV5-6, TRBV5-1 and TRBV20-1. Patients with multiple sclerosis recorded significantly lower normalized Chao1 diversity than controls, the study found.

Germline CDR1 is MDHEN and CDR2 is SYDVKM. The CDR3 totals 12 residues. Trimming left V 5 bases short and J 8 bases short, with 12 bases between. Unique-molecular-identifier-tagged TCR beta cDNA libraries were used. A population of roughly 0.9 to 11 million T cells gave rise to roughly 0.5 million cDNA molecules. TCRdb independently ran MiXCR on the PCR reads; one entry per CDR3 protein. This table has 750,000 to 950,000 distinct CDR3 sequences, around 46% appearing once. Turning to this clonotype: What it recognizes is unknown.

Source material: blood. The J gene is TRBJ1-1, the V gene TRBV28, with D possibly matching TRBD1 (5 bases). This receptor was obtained from a girl between 5 and 17 years old with multiple sclerosis. The CDR3: CASSTLDSEAFF. The CDR3 DNA reads TGTGCCAGCAGTACGCTCGACAGCGAAGCTTTCTTT.